This T cell receptor beta chain was captured in a study of regulatory T cells in long-lasting Graves disease. The time point: newly diagnosed GD, antithyroid drugs for less than 3 months. After RNA was extracted from PBMCs, the TCR library was made from it. This clonotype appeared many times. V was cut by 3 bases and J by 3 bases, with 11 bases left in between. There are 15 residues in the CDR3. The germline V gene has CDR1 SEHNR and CDR2 FQNEAQ (reference sequence). TCR beta libraries were built with iRepertoire HTBI primers and Arm-PCR of CDR3 regions. TCRdb reanalysed the multiplex PCR reads using MiXCR and keeps one entry per CDR3 protein. Among some 220,000 distinct CDR3 sequences, approximately 18% were seen once, and the ten largest hold 12%. These data also featured in a second study, about T cells in Graves' hyperthyroidism and ophthalmopathy.

The TCR comes from a woman in her thirties with Graves disease. The source material was peripheral blood mononuclear cells (PBMCs), sampled at new diagnosis, from a patient treated with antithyroid drugs. The V call is TRBV7-9, the J call TRBJ1-4; TRBD1 might be the D (6 bases). The CDR3 protein is CASSFLQGANEKLFF. CDR3 bases: TGTGCCAGCAGCTTTCTACAGGGTGCTAATGAAAAACTGTTTTTT.